Listed below are T cell receptor beta chains from one sample, sequenced in a study of T-cell memory formation after mild COVID-19. TCRdb redid the calling of the 5' RACE reads with MiXCR, one entry per CDR3 protein. The sample holds over 10,000 distinct CDR3 sequences, around 11% seen once. Sample: PBMCs or a T cell subset sorted from them (not recorded which). These receptor sequences come from an adult woman who had mild COVID-19 (a few samples of this study predate the infection). Cell type and time point are not known. Each CDR3 is given with its conserved first and last residue. A clone size is listed for some rows: how often the clone was seen (once, few, many), or a class if it is expanded.

>TRBV6-1|many
CASSEVGNYEQYF
>TRBV6-5|few
CASSLDLNTEAFF
>TRBV20-1|many
CSAPTSSGSPYEQYF
>TRBV29-1|many
CSAMSDSYEQYF
>TRBV12-3/TRBV12-4|many
CASSFRSYEQYF
>TRBV12-3/TRBV12-4|many
CASRPGGDGYTF
>TRBV27|.
CASIFYGTGDSYEQYF
>TRBV12-3/TRBV12-4|many
CASSPYESRDRGVVGTGELFF
>TRBV5-1|many
CASKDSGSTDTQYF
>TRBV6-5|few
CASSPLGGPYEQYF
>TRBV5-1|many
CASSQTGTVNTGELFF
>TRBV24-1|many
CATSDPTLGQFYNEQFF
>TRBV14|many
CASSQGVITEAFF
>TRBV7-8|many
CASSGSPLFQETQYF
>TRBV7-6|many
CASSSSGLKYEQYF
>TRBV15|many
CATSRASGLAKNIQYF
>TRBV6-6|many
CASSRGGTAALYEQYF
>TRBV6-2/TRBV6-3|.
CASSSGTGGRGTEAFF
>TRBV5-1|many
CASSLEQGVANEQFF
>TRBV24-1|many
CATSAGTNTEAFF
>TRBV7-8|many
CASSLEYTGELFF
>TRBV20-1|many
CSTVAAGLPYNEQFF
>TRBV7-8|.
CASSPTRQAPYEQYF